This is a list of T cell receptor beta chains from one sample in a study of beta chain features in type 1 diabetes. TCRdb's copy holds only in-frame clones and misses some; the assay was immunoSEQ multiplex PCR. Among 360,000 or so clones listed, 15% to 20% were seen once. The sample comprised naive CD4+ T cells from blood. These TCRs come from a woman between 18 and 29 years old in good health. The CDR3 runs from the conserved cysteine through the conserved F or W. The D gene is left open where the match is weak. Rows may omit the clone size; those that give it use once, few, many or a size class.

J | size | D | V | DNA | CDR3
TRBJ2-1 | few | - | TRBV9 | TGTGCCAGCAGCGTAGCGGGGATCTCAAATGAGCAGTTCTTC | CASSVAGISNEQFF
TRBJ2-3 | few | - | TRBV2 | TGTGCCAGCAGTGTCGACGCAGGGGGCACAGATACGCAGTATTTT | CASSVDAGGTDTQYF
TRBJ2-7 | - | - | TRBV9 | TGTGCCAGCAGCGTAGGGGCACCCCTGTTCTACGAGCAGTACTTC | CASSVGAPLFYEQYF
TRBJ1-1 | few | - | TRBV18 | TGTGCCAGCTCACCAGGTGGTAAGGGAGGAGCTTTCTTT | CASSPGGKGGAFF
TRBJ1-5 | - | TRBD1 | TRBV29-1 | TGCAGCGTTGGGACAGGGGCTCAGCCCCAGCATTTT | CSVGTGAQPQHF
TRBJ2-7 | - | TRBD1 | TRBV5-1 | TGCGCCAGCAGCTACAACAGGGGCCCCTACGAGCAGTACTTC | CASSYNRGPYEQYF
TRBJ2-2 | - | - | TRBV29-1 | TGCAGCGTTGGGACTTCCCCCCGCGGGGAGCTGTTTTTT | CSVGTSPRGELFF
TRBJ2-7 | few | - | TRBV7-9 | TGTGCCAGCAGCTTAGCCGGCGAGCAGTACTTC | CASSLAGEQYF
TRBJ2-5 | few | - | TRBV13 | TGTGCCAGCAGCTTACGGGCCGTGCTTGAAGGGGTTCAAGAGACCCAGTACTTC | CASSLRAVLEGVQETQYF
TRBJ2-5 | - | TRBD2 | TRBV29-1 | TGCAGCGTTAGCGGACTAGCGGGGGCGAAGGTGACCCAGTACTTC | CSVSGLAGAKVTQYF
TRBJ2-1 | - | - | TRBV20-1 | TGCAGTGCTAGTACGGCTAGCTGGCGGTTCTTC | CSASTASWRFF
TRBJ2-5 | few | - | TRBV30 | TGTGCCTGGAGTCAGTGGGGGGGGGCCGAGACCCAGTACTTC | CAWSQWGGAETQYF
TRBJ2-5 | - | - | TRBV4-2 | TGTGCCAGCTCCGGGGAGACCCAGTACTTC | CASSGETQYF
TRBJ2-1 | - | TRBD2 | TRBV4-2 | TGTGCCAGCAGCCATACAATATCCCCGAGCGGGAGGAGTTCCTACAATGAGCAGTTCTTC | CASSHTISPSGRSSYNEQFF
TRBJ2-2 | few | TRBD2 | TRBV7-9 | TGTGCCAGCAGCCGCTTAGTGACTAGCTACTTAAACACCGGGGAGCTGTTTTTT | CASSRLVTSYLNTGELFF
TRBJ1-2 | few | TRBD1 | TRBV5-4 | TGTGCCAGCAGCTTGGCGACAGGGAACTATGGCTACACCTTC | CASSLATGNYGYTF
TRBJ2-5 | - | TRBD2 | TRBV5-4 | TGTGCCAGCAGCGCCGGACTAGCGGGGGCCCAAGAGACCCAGTACTTC | CASSAGLAGAQETQYF
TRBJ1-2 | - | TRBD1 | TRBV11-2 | TGTGCCAGCAGCGAGAACAGGGGGCAGAATTATGGCTACACCTTC | CASSENRGQNYGYTF
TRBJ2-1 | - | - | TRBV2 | TGTGCCAGCAGTGAGAGTGGGGTTGGGGAGAATGAGCAGTTCTTC | CASSESGVGENEQFF
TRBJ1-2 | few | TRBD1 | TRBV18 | TGTGCCAGCTCACCGCGTGTGGGACAGGGTGGAGGCTACACCTTC | CASSPRVGQGGGYTF
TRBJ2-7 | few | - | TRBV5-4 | TGTGCCAGCAGCTTGGGCCGGGACGAGCAGTACTTC | CASSLGRDEQYF
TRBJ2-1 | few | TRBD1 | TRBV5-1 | TGCGCCAGCAGGGCTGGACAGGGGGCCTCCAATGAGCAGTTCTTC | CASRAGQGASNEQFF
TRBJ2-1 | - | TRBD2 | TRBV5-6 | TGTGCCAGCCACCGGGGGGGCCATGAGCAGTTCTTC | CASHRGGHEQFF
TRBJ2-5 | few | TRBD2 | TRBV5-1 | TGCGCCAGCAGCTCTAGCGGGGGGCAAGAGACCCAGTACTTC | CASSSSGGQETQYF
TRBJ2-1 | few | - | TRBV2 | TGTGCCAGCAGATACAGGGTCGACAATGAGCAGTTCTTC | CASRYRVDNEQFF
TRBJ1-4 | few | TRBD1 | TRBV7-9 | TGTGCCAGCAGCCCGGGACAGCCCAGGGAAAAACTGTTTTTT | CASSPGQPREKLFF
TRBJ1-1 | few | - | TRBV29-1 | TGCAGCGTCGGGATATTGGAGGGCACTGAAGCTTTCTTT | CSVGILEGTEAFF
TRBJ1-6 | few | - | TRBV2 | TGTGCCAGCCGGGTCGCCCGAACCGGGAAATCACCCCTCCACTTT | CASRVARTGKSPLHF
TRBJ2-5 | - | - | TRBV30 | TGTGCCTGGAAGGCCGGCAGCGCTGGGCAGGGGACCCAGTACTTC | CAWKAGSAGQGTQYF
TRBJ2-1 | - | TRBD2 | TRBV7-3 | TGTGCCAGCAGCTTACGGGGGGGGAGGGCCAGGAATGAGCAGTTCTTC | CASSLRGGRARNEQFF
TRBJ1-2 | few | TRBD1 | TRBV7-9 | TGTGCCAGCAGCTTCGGACAGGCCCTTTATGGCTACACCTTC | CASSFGQALYGYTF
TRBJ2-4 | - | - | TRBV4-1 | TGCGCCAGCAGCCAATCGTTCGGGGAGCAGGCCAAAAACATTCAGTACTTC | CASSQSFGEQAKNIQYF
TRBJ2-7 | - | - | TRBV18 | TGTGCCAGCTCGTCCGGGCCGACTACTGGCTACGAGCAGTACTTC | CASSSGPTTGYEQYF
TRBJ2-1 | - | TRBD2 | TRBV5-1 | TGCGCCAGCAGCTTGGCCCCCGGGGGGGACAATGAGCAGTTCTTC | CASSLAPGGDNEQFF
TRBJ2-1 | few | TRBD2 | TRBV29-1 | TGCAGCGTTCGGACTAGCGCGCATGAGCAGTTCTTC | CSVRTSAHEQFF
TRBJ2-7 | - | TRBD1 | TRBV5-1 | TGCGCCAGCAGCTTGGGGATTACAGGGGGGCCCACCTACGAGCAGTACTTC | CASSLGITGGPTYEQYF
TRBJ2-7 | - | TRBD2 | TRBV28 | TGTGCCAGCACGCGGGAGGGCCCCTACGAGCAGTACTTC | CASTREGPYEQYF
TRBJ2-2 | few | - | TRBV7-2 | TGTGCCAGCAGCTTAGGTGGGAGCACCGGGGAGCTGTTTTTT | CASSLGGSTGELFF
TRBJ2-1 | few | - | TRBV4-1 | TGCGCCAGCAGCCATTACGACAAAATGGATGAGCAGTTCTTC | CASSHYDKMDEQFF
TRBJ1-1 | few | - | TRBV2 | TGTGCCAGCAGTGATATCATGGGCGCTGAAGCTTTCTTT | CASSDIMGAEAFF
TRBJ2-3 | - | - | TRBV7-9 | TGTGCCAGCAGCTTAGATAGGGGAACAGATACGCAGTATTTT | CASSLDRGTDTQYF
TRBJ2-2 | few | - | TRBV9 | TGTGCCAGCAGCACCACACGGAACACCGGGGAGCTGTTTTTT | CASSTTRNTGELFF